Shown below are 18 T cell receptor beta chains from a single sample sequenced in a study of blood T cell repertoires in COVID-19. Generated by immunoSEQ multiplex PCR, the TCRdb table keeps only in-frame clones and is missing some. In the table there are some 130,000 clones, 88% of which are singletons. Sequenced sample: peripheral blood. The receptors come from a man between 65 and 85 years old with active COVID-19.

V gene TRBV18 combines with J gene TRBJ2-5; D remains unclear. CDR3 size: 14 residues. Between the trimmed V and J ends, which lost 2 bases and 2 bases, there was a span of 9 bases. Looked up from germline, CDR1 is KGHSH and CDR2 is LQKENI. CDR3 nucleotide sequence: TGTGCCAGCTCACCAACCTATCTGCAAGAGACCCAGTACTTC. It yields the protein CASSPTYLQETQYF.

This rearrangement joins TRBV5-1 to TRBJ1-1; tentative D call: TRBD1 (6 bases). From germline, CDR1 is SGHRS and CDR2 YFSETQ. This CDR3 spans 13 amino acids. V lost 4 bases, J lost 3 bases, and 10 bases lay in between. The CDR3 here is CASSAQGYTEAFF. The CDR3 nucleotides are TGCGCCAGCAGCGCACAGGGATACACTGAAGCTTTCTTT.

V usage is TRBV5-6 and J usage is TRBJ2-7; 7 nucleotides match TRBD1. Germline trimming cut 1 base from V and 1 base from J; bases unmatched to any gene: 5. Germline values: CDR1 SGHDT, CDR2 YYEEEE. The CDR3 has 15 amino acids. The CDR3 protein is CASSLIQGNSYEQYF. CDR3 bases: TGTGCCAGCAGCTTGATACAGGGGAATTCCTACGAGCAGTACTTC.

The V gene is TRBV5-5, the J gene TRBJ1-3, with TRBD1 matching 8 bases. Germline V CDR1 and CDR2: SGHKS, YYEKEE (reference sequence). V was clipped by 4 bases and J by 0 bases; unmatched bases: 12. This CDR3 has 18 amino acids. The chain's CDR3 is CASSARPGTGGSGNTIYF. In DNA form, the CDR3 reads TGTGCCAGCAGCGCTCGTCCCGGGACAGGTGGCTCTGGAAACACCATATATTTT.

This clone has just one count. The chain couples TRBV10-3 to TRBJ2-7; 8 bases are a match to TRBD1. Trimming took 0 bases from V and 6 from J; bases not matched to a gene: 7. The CDR3 extends over 15 amino acids. Looked up from germline, CDR1 is ENHRY and CDR2 is SYGVKD. The CDR3 sequence: CAISESPGQAGEQYF. The CDR3 nucleotides read TGTGCCATCAGTGAGTCCCCGGGACAGGCTGGCGAGCAGTACTTC.

V usage is TRBV15 and J usage is TRBJ1-6; 9 bases are shared with TRBD1. Germline V gene sequence: CDR1 LNHNV, CDR2 YYDKDF (reference sequence). V trimming: 1 base; J trimming: 2 bases; junction bases outside the gene matches: 6. The CDR3 is 18 residues long. In DNA, the CDR3 is TGTGCCACCAGCAGAGCCGTGGGGACAGGGACCTATAATTCACCCCTCCACTTT. Its protein is CATSRAVGTGTYNSPLHF.

The chain recombines TRBV11-2 with TRBJ1-2; the match to TRBD1 covers 11 bases. This CDR3 is 16 amino acids long. Germline V gene lookup returns CDR1 SGHAT and CDR2 FQNNGV. Unmatched junction bases numbered 9, after V lost 6 bases and J lost 3 bases. The CDR3 loop reads CASRGQGAEEDYGYTF. CDR3 sequence (DNA): TGTGCCAGCAGAGGACAGGGGGCCGAAGAAGACTATGGCTACACCTTC.

The rearrangement uses TRBV19 and TRBJ2-1; TRBD2 matches at 10 bases. The germline V gene encodes CDR1 LNHDA and CDR2 SQIVND (reference sequence). V shed 7 bases, J shed 1 base, and the junction held 7 bases outside the gene matches. The length of the CDR3 is 16 residues. In DNA, the CDR3 is TGTGCCAGTACCAGTAGCGGGAGGCCTTCCTACAATGAGCAGTTCTTC. Translating gives CASTSSGRPSYNEQFF.

This clone was detected a few times. The gene calls are TRBV28 and TRBJ1-6, with 8 bases lining up with TRBD1. The trim removed 5 bases at V and 7 bases at J, leaving 13 bases unmatched. The CDR3 loop spans 17 amino acids. Per germline, CDR1 MDHEN and CDR2 SYDVKM. The CDR3 reads CASSPQGEGRTNSPLHF. For the CDR3, the DNA is TGTGCCAGCAGTCCACAGGGGGAGGGGAGGACCAATTCACCCCTCCACTTT.

The genes are TRBV27 and TRBJ1-2, with a possible D match to TRBD1 (6 bases). CDR1 and CDR2 from the germline V gene are MNHEY and SMNVEV (reference sequence). The CDR3 consists of 18 residues. V lost 4 bases and J lost 2, with 23 bases in between. CDR3 in amino acids: CASSSSPQRWQGNYGYTF. The CDR3 DNA reads TGTGCCAGCAGTTCATCCCCTCAGAGGTGGCAGGGGAACTATGGCTACACCTTC.

The V gene is TRBV28, the J gene TRBJ2-3, with 12 bases identical to TRBD2. The V gene end was trimmed by 7 bases and the J gene end by 3 bases; junction bases not matched to a gene: 14. This CDR3 is built from 18 residues. From germline, CDR1 is MDHEN and CDR2 SYDVKM. The CDR3 DNA reads TGTGCCAGCATGAGTCTAGCGGGAGGGAGGCGGTTAACAGATACGCAGTATTTT. This sequence encodes CASMSLAGGRRLTDTQYF.

The rearrangement links TRBV28 to TRBJ1-2; perhaps TRBD1 as D (5 bases). Trimming stripped 5 bases from V and 4 bases from J, with 20 bases between. The germline CDR1 and CDR2 sequences are MDHEN and SYDVKM. The CDR3 totals 16 residues. The CDR3 region has the DNA TGTGCCAGCAGTACCCCATCCCCGGCAGGGCCCTATGGCTACACCTTC. It codes for CASSTPSPAGPYGYTF.

The chain links TRBV6-5 to TRBJ2-7; D remains unclear. V lost 8 bases, J lost 3 bases, and 11 bases lay in between. The CDR3 loop spans 12 amino acids. Per the germline V gene, CDR1 is MNHEY and CDR2 is SVGAGI. The CDR3 protein is CASGAFYYEQYF. CDR3 DNA sequence: TGTGCCAGCGGAGCTTTCTACTACGAGCAGTACTTC.

This rearrangement joins TRBV3-1 (or the pseudogene TRBV3-2) to TRBJ2-7, with 8 bases that match TRBD1. V shed 4 bases and J 6 bases; nucleotides not matched to a gene: 8. Per the germline V gene, CDR1 is LGHDT and CDR2 is YNNKEL (reference sequence). The CDR3 extends over 14 amino acids. CDR3 residues: CASSRGTGPGEQYF. DNA for the CDR3: TGTGCCAGCAGCCGGGGGACAGGACCTGGCGAGCAGTACTTC.

This clone was detected only a few times. This sequence joins TRBV28 and TRBJ1-1, with D tentatively TRBD1 (5 bases). Germline V gene lookup returns CDR1 MDHEN and CDR2 SYDVKM. V was trimmed by 10 bases and J by 7 bases, leaving 19 bases between them. The CDR3 spans 13 residues. The CDR3 DNA reads as TGTGCCATCTTGGGGGGAAAGGGAGGTGAAGCTTTCTTT. Its translation is CAILGGKGGEAFF.

V and J are TRBV6-4 and TRBJ2-7; D remains ambiguous. Per the germline V gene, CDR1 is MRHNA and CDR2 is SNTAGT. The CDR3 contains 13 residues. Trimming stripped 3 bases from V and 2 bases from J, with 8 bases between. In DNA, the CDR3 is TGTGCCAGCAGTGAGGTAGGAGCCTACGAGCAGTACTTC. This translates into CASSEVGAYEQYF.

The CDR3 sequence is CASSSRQPATNEKLFF. Written as DNA, the CDR3 is TGCGCCAGCAGCTCGCGACAGCCAGCAACTAATGAAAAACTGTTTTTT. V gene TRBV5-1 combines with J gene TRBJ1-4, with D tentatively TRBD1 (5 bases). In germline, CDR1 is SGHRS, CDR2 YFSETQ. The CDR3 runs 16 residues. Trimming took 3 bases from V and 0 from J, leaving 12 bases between them.

CDR3 sequence reads: CASTPRGRNTGELFF. The CDR3 DNA reads as TGTGCCAGCACCCCCAGGGGCAGAAACACCGGGGAGCTGTTTTTT. The rearrangement links TRBV27 to TRBJ2-2, with TRBD1 as a possible D gene (6 bases). Trimming shortened V by 7 bases and J by 2 bases, and 14 bases separated the two germline ends. Germline values: CDR1 MNHEY, CDR2 SMNVEV (reference sequence). The CDR3 covers 15 residues.